The 32 T cell receptor beta chains listed next were all sequenced from one sample in a study of blood T cell repertoires in COVID-19 (TCRdb year 2020). The method was the immunoSEQ multiplex PCR assay. TCRdb holds this immuneACCESS table with in-frame rearrangements only. Some clones are missing; in checked studies, unresolved V genes explain under half, and the rest has no known cause. The sample table shows some 150,000 clones, and 65% to 90% are seen once. About 15% of the sample belongs to the ten largest clones. Material: PBMCs or T cells enriched from blood (not recorded which). The receptors shown here come from a man aged 45 to 65 who had recovered from COVID-19.

This chain connects TRBV6-5 to TRBJ1-5; weak D call: TRBD1 (5 bases). V lost 2 bases and J 4 bases, leaving 12 bases between the germline ends. Germline V gene sequence: CDR1 MNHEY, CDR2 SVGAGI. The CDR3 spans 15 residues. This CDR3 reads CASSYSGAKNQPQHF. The CDR3, as DNA: TGTGCCAGCAGTTACAGCGGGGCGAAAAATCAGCCCCAGCATTTT.

CDR3 residues: CASSTGGSYNSPLHF. The CDR3 nucleotides read TGTGCCAGTAGTACGGGAGGCTCCTATAATTCACCCCTCCACTTT. The rearrangement links TRBV19 to TRBJ1-6; D is uncertain. Germline V gene sequence: CDR1 LNHDA, CDR2 SQIVND (reference sequence). This CDR3 has 15 residues. V shed 4 bases and J shed 0 bases, with 7 bases lying between them.

This clone was recorded a few times. The rearrangement joins TRBV10-3 to TRBJ2-5, with TRBD1 matching 7 bases. The CDR3 consists of 14 residues. From germline, CDR1 is ENHRY and CDR2 SYGVKD. With V trimmed by 2 bases and J by 5 bases, 5 bases remained unmatched. CDR3 nucleotides: TGTGCCATCAGTGAGGGACAGGCCCGGGAGACCCAGTACTTC. Translating gives CAISEGQARETQYF.

The V and J genes are TRBV7-9 and TRBJ1-3; no clear D gene. The CDR3 consists of 14 residues. V lost 6 bases to trimming and J lost 0 bases, with 9 bases between them. In germline, CDR1 is SEHNR, CDR2 FQNEAQ (reference sequence). CDR3 sequence (DNA): TGTGCCAGCAGTTCGGGGATCTCTGGAAACACCATATATTTT. Its protein product is CASSSGISGNTIYF.

This clone appeared once. This chain links TRBV15 with TRBJ2-3; unclear D gene. CDR1 is LNHNV, CDR2 YYDKDF, per germline (reference sequence). V was trimmed by 5 bases and J by 5 bases, leaving 5 bases between them. The CDR3 is made up of 11 amino acids. This chain's CDR3 is CATSLLDTQYF. The CDR3 DNA reads as TGTGCCACCAGCCTCTTAGATACGCAGTATTTT.

This rearrangement joins TRBV5-6 to TRBJ2-7, with 9 nucleotides matching TRBD1. V lost 2 bases to trimming and J lost 2 bases; unmatched junction nucleotides: 2. Germline assignment: CDR1 SGHDT and CDR2 YYEEEE. The CDR3 consists of 14 residues. CDR3 in DNA: TGTGCCAGCAGCTTACAGGGGGCTACCTACGAGCAGTACTTC. It specifies CASSLQGATYEQYF.

The V call is TRBV24-1, the J call TRBJ1-2; possible D gene TRBD1, 5 bases. Germline-derived CDR1 and CDR2 are KGHDR and SFDVKD. The CDR3 runs to 12 residues. Trimming stripped 3 bases from V and 8 bases from J, with 9 bases between. The CDR3 protein is CATSDPQGGYTF. The CDR3 coding sequence is TGTGCCACCAGTGATCCGCAGGGAGGCTACACCTTC.

In this sample, this clone turned up a few times. The chain couples TRBV7-9 to TRBJ1-1; D unclear. From germline, CDR1 is SEHNR and CDR2 FQNEAQ (reference sequence). This CDR3 has 11 amino acids. V lost 5 bases and J 3 bases, leaving 4 bases between the germline ends. As DNA, the CDR3 is TGTGCCAGCAGCCCTCACACTGAAGCTTTCTTT. It yields the protein CASSPHTEAFF.

This CDR3 is CASSLLQASGFYEQYF. CDR3 sequence (DNA): TGTGCCAGCAGCCTGTTGCAGGCTAGCGGATTCTACGAGCAGTACTTC. The chain recombines TRBV11-2 with TRBJ2-7; 7 bases map to TRBD2. CDR3 length: 16 amino acids. Germline assignment: CDR1 SGHAT and CDR2 FQNNGV. V lost 5 bases to trimming and J lost 3 bases; unmatched junction nucleotides: 13.

The chain uses TRBV5-4 and TRBJ1-1; tentative D call: TRBD1 (5 bases). V gave up 3 bases and J gave up 4 bases, with 10 bases separating them. Germline V lookup: CDR1 SGHNT, CDR2 YYREEE (reference sequence). The CDR3 totals 13 residues. The CDR3 spells CASSYTGTTEAFF. The CDR3 DNA sequence: TGTGCCAGCAGCTATACAGGTACCACTGAAGCTTTCTTT. The entire variable domain, with the rest obtained from reference TRBV5-4 and TRBJ1-1, is as follows: ETGVTQSPTHLIKTRGQQVTLRCSSQSGHNTVSWYQQALGQGPQFIFQYYREEENGRGNFPPRFSGLQFPNYSSELNVNALELDDSALYLCASSYTGTTEAFFGQGTRLTVV.

The V gene is TRBV7-9, the J gene TRBJ2-2, with 7 bases identical to TRBD1. The junction had 5 bases not matched to a gene; V was cut back by 3 bases and J by 4 bases. The CDR3 is made up of 15 amino acids. Germline V CDR1 and CDR2: SEHNR, FQNEAQ (reference sequence). The CDR3 coding sequence is TGTGCCAGCAGCTTTGGGGGACAGAGCACCGGGGAGCTGTTTTTT. Its protein is CASSFGGQSTGELFF.

The chain uses TRBV4-1 and TRBJ2-2; TRBD1 aligns across 12 bases. The V and J ends lost 3 bases and 2 bases, in that order; junction bases with no gene match: 1. Looked up from germline, CDR1 is MGHRA and CDR2 is YSYEKL. The CDR3 covers 16 residues. CDR3 loop: CASSHGTGGNTGELFF. In DNA, the CDR3 is TGCGCCAGCAGCCACGGGACAGGGGGCAACACCGGGGAGCTGTTTTTT.

CDR3 DNA sequence: TGTGCCAGTAGTATAGCCAGACAGGCGCCCGAGCAGTACTTC. It is translated as CASSIARQAPEQYF. This chain uses TRBV19 with TRBJ2-7; weak D call: TRBD1 (6 bases). This CDR3 has 14 residues. Germline CDR1 LNHDA, CDR2 SQIVND (reference sequence). The germline V and J ends were trimmed by 1 base and 6 bases, with 13 bases remaining between them.

The rearrangement joins TRBV7-8 to TRBJ2-7, with 7 bases fitting TRBD2. This CDR3 is 16 amino acids long. V shed 1 base, J shed 0 bases, and the junction held 6 bases outside the gene matches. Germline-derived CDR1 and CDR2 are SGHVS and FQNEAQ. The CDR3 DNA follows: TGTGCCAGCAGCTTAGTCCCGCGGGGGAGCTCCTACGAGCAGTACTTC. Translated, it gives CASSLVPRGSSYEQYF.

This clone was seen only a few times. The chain employs TRBV11-2 and TRBJ1-6; 7 bases map to TRBD1. In germline, CDR1 is SGHAT, CDR2 FQNNGV. The CDR3 is made up of 19 amino acids. Trimming took 5 bases from V and 8 from J; bases not matched to a gene: 21. CDR3 protein: CASSLSTGKRIGDYSPLHF. As DNA, the CDR3 is TGTGCCAGCAGCCTATCGACAGGGAAAAGGATCGGGGACTATTCACCCCTCCACTTT.

The rearrangement uses TRBV5-1 and TRBJ2-3, with D maybe TRBD1 (5 bases). Germline CDR1 is SGHRS and CDR2 is YFSETQ. Trimming left V 2 bases short and J 0 bases short, with 13 bases between. This CDR3 has 16 amino acids. The CDR3 spells CASSFLGLGSTDTQYF. CDR3 nucleotides: TGCGCCAGCAGCTTCTTGGGGCTGGGTAGCACAGATACGCAGTATTTT.

The chain links TRBV19 to TRBJ2-3; D not certain. Trimming pared 10 bases from V and 4 bases from J, leaving 15 bases between. From germline, CDR1 is LNHDA and CDR2 SQIVND (reference sequence). CDR3 length: 13 residues. The CDR3: CATRSSRSDTQYF. The DNA for the CDR3 is TGTGCCACCCGGTCTAGTCGGTCAGATACGCAGTATTTT.

This clone was counted a few times. The chain employs TRBV3-1 (or the pseudogene TRBV3-2) and TRBJ1-2; 7 nucleotides agree with TRBD1. Germline loops: CDR1 LGHDT, CDR2 YNNKEL (reference sequence). V lost 0 bases and J lost 4; bases outside the gene matches: 8. The CDR3 length is 16 residues. The CDR3 DNA is TGTGCCAGCAGCCAAGATCGTGGACAGGCGTCCTATGGCTACACCTTC. This codes for CASSQDRGQASYGYTF.

The V call is TRBV19, the J call TRBJ2-7; D is perhaps TRBD2 (7 bases). From germline, CDR1 is LNHDA and CDR2 SQIVND (reference sequence). The CDR3 length is 12 residues. Trimming took 8 bases from V and 1 from J, leaving 9 bases between them. The CDR3 DNA reads TGTGCCAGTGAGGGGGGGTCCTACGAGCAGTACTTC. This sequence encodes CASEGGSYEQYF. Combining the CDR3 with reference TRBV19 and TRBJ2-7 gives the whole variable domain DGGITQSPKYLFRKEGQNVTLSCEQNLNHDAMYWYRQDPGQGLRLIYYSQIVNDFQKGDIAEGYSVSREKKESFPLTVTSAQKNPTAFYLCASEGGSYEQYFGPGTRLTVT.

The chain couples TRBV6-5 to TRBJ2-5, with D maybe TRBD1 (5 bases). The CDR3 has 14 residues. CDR1 MNHEY and CDR2 SVGAGI come from the germline V gene. Trimming shortened V by 7 bases and J by 5 bases, and 17 bases separated the two germline ends. In nucleotides, the CDR3 is TGTGCCAGCACTATTCCAGGGTTTGAGGAGACCCAGTACTTC. This codes for CASTIPGFEETQYF.

This rearrangement joins TRBV28 to TRBJ1-1; tentatively, D is TRBD1 (5 bases). The germline gives CDR1 MDHEN, CDR2 SYDVKM. With 2 bases removed from V and 3 bases from J, the gap between germline ends came to 7 bases. The CDR3 has 13 amino acids. CDR3 nucleotide sequence: TGTGCCAGCAGTTTAGGGGGGGACACTGAAGCTTTCTTT. This codes for CASSLGGDTEAFF.

The chain links TRBV7-2 to TRBJ2-4; 8 bases match TRBD1. Germline V lookup: CDR1 SGHTA, CDR2 FQGNSA. The CDR3 spans 14 residues. V dropped 8 bases and J dropped 1; count of bases not matched to a gene: 4. Here the CDR3 reads CASGYRGAKNIQYF. Written as DNA, the CDR3 is TGTGCCAGCGGGTACAGGGGGGCCAAAAACATTCAGTACTTC. The variable domain in full, with the rest retrieved from reference TRBV7-2 and TRBJ2-4, is GAGVSQSPSNKVTEKGKDVELRCDPISGHTALYWYRQSLGQGLEFLIYFQGNSAPDKSGLPSDRFSAERTGGSVSTLTIQRTQQEDSAVYLCASGYRGAKNIQYFGAGTRLSVL.

The rearrangement links TRBV6-4 to TRBJ1-1; maybe TRBD1 (5 bases). Germline-derived CDR1 and CDR2 are MRHNA and SNTAGT. The V gene lost 6 bases and the J gene lost 1 base, with 9 bases spanning the gap. This CDR3 has 13 amino acids. CDR3 nucleotides: TGTGCCAGCAGCGAGACAGAGAACACTGAAGCTTTCTTT. Amino acids: CASSETENTEAFF.

The V and J genes are TRBV30 and TRBJ2-7, with a possible D match to TRBD2 (6 bases). The CDR3 has 11 residues. V was shortened by 8 bases and J by 7 bases, with 15 bases between the two germline ends. The germline gives CDR1 GTSNPN, CDR2 SVGIG (reference sequence). The CDR3 DNA reads as TGTGCCGGCGCCCGGGGAGGTGAGCAGTACTTC. This codes for CAGARGGEQYF.

The J gene is TRBJ1-1, the V gene TRBV7-9; TRBD1 is a possible D gene (6 bases). Germline-derived CDR1 and CDR2 are SEHNR and FQNEAQ (reference sequence). Trimming removed 6 bases at V and 1 base at J, with 12 bases between. The CDR3 runs 14 residues. The CDR3 sequence is CASRHREGNTEAFF. DNA of the CDR3: TGTGCCAGCAGACACAGGGAAGGGAACACTGAAGCTTTCTTT.

The rearrangement uses TRBV5-1 and TRBJ2-2; D remains ambiguous. Germline V gene data show CDR1 as SGHRS and CDR2 as YFSETQ. The CDR3 spans 16 residues. Deletions cut 0 bases from V and 0 bases from J, with 9 bases between. The CDR3 here is CASSLGPSSNTGELFF. Here the CDR3 DNA reads TGCGCCAGCAGCTTGGGTCCCAGTTCGAACACCGGGGAGCTGTTTTTT.

V is TRBV30 and J is TRBJ1-2, with D possibly TRBD1 on 5 matching bases. This CDR3 has 15 residues. Germline V gene data show CDR1 as GTSNPN and CDR2 as SVGIG (reference sequence). V was shortened by 4 bases and J by 4 bases, with 19 bases between the two germline ends. CDR3 bases: TGTGCCTGGAAAAAACCGCAGGGCCCTTTCTATGGCTACACCTTC. Translating it yields CAWKKPQGPFYGYTF. The full variable domain, completed using reference TRBV30 and TRBJ1-2, is SQTIHQWPATLVQPVGSPLSLECTVEGTSNPNLYWYRQAAGRGLQLLFYSVGIGQISSEVPQNLSASRPQDRQFILSSKKLLLSDSGFYLCAWKKPQGPFYGYTFGSGTRLTVV.

The chain recombines TRBV18 with TRBJ2-7, with TRBD1 identical over 7 bases. Looked up from germline, CDR1 is KGHSH and CDR2 is LQKENI. The ends lost 2 bases at V and 1 base at J; junction bases unmatched: 5. The CDR3 totals 15 residues. CDR3: CASSPRGGLSYEQYF. The CDR3 coding sequence is TGTGCCAGCTCACCAAGAGGGGGCCTGTCCTACGAGCAGTACTTC.

This clone appeared a single time. J is TRBJ1-2 and V is TRBV6-5; 9 bases are a match to TRBD1. CDR3 length equals 15 residues. Per germline, CDR1 MNHEY and CDR2 SVGAGI. Trimming took 0 bases from V and 7 from J; bases not matched to a gene: 6. CDR3 residues: CASSYSTGGKFGYTF. In DNA, the CDR3 is TGTGCCAGCAGTTACTCAACAGGGGGCAAATTTGGCTACACCTTC.

This clone was recorded once. The chain has TRBV2 and TRBJ1-2; D unresolved. The CDR3 is made up of 13 amino acids. V lost 2 bases and J lost 7, with 11 bases in between. Per germline, CDR1 SNHLY and CDR2 FYNNEI. CDR3 bases: TGTGCCAGCAGTGAATACCGGGAGGGTGGCTACACCTTC. Amino acid sequence: CASSEYREGGYTF.

V and J are TRBV5-1 and TRBJ1-4; no clear D. V lost 3 bases and J lost 1, with 4 bases in between. Germline CDR1 and CDR2: SGHRS and YFSETQ. The CDR3 contains 13 residues. The CDR3 region is CASSSQTNEKLFF. The DNA for the CDR3 is TGCGCCAGCAGCTCCCAAACTAATGAAAAACTGTTTTTT.

This rearrangement joins TRBV6-1 to TRBJ2-7, with 8 bases that match TRBD1. The germline V gene has CDR1 MNHNS and CDR2 SASEGT. The CDR3 contains 15 residues. With 2 bases clipped from V and 1 base from J, the junction kept 4 bases outside the gene matches. CDR3: CASSEQGAISYEQYF. As DNA, the CDR3 is TGTGCCAGCAGTGAACAGGGGGCAATATCCTACGAGCAGTACTTC.